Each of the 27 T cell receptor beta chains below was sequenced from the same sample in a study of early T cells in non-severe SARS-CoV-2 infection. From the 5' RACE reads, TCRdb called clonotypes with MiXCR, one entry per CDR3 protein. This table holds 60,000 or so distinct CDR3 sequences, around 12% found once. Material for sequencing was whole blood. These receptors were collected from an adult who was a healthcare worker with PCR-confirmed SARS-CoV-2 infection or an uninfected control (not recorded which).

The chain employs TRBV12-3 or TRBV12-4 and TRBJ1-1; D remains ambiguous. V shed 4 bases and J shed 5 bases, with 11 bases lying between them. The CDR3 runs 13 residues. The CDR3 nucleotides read TGTGCCAGCAGTTCAACCCTGGGGACTGAAGCTTTCTTT. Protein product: CASSSTLGTEAFF.

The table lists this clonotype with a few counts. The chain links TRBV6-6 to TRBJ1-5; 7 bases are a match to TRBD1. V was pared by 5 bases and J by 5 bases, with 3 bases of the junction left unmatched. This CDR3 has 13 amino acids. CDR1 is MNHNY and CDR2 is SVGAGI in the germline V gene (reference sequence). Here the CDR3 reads CASSRTGDQPQHF. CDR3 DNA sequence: TGTGCCAGCAGTCGAACAGGGGATCAGCCCCAGCATTTT.

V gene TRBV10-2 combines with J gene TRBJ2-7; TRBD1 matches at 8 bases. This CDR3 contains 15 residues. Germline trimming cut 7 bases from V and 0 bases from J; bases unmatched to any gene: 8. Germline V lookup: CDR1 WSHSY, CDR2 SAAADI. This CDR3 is CASKRQGPSSYEQYF. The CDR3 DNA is TGCGCCAGCAAGCGACAGGGGCCAAGCTCCTACGAGCAGTACTTC.

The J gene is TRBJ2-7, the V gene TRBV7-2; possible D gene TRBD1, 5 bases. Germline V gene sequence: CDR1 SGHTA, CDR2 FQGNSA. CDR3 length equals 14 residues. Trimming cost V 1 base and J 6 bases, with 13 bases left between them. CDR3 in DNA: TGTGCCAGCAGCTTAGAAGGCTGGCAGGGCGAGCAGTACTTC. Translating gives CASSLEGWQGEQYF. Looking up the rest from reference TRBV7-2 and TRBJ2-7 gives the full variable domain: GAGVSQSPSNKVTEKGKDVELRCDPISGHTALYWYRQSLGQGLEFLIYFQGNSAPDKSGLPSDRFSAERTGGSVSTLTIQRTQQEDSAVYLCASSLEGWQGEQYFGPGTRLTVT.

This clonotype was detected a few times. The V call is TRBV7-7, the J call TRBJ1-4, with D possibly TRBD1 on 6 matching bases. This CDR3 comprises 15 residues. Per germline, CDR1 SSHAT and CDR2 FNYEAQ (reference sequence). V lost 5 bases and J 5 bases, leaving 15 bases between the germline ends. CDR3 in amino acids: CASSPTGGPNEKLFF. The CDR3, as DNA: TGTGCCAGCAGCCCGACGGGGGGCCCCAATGAAAAACTGTTTTTT. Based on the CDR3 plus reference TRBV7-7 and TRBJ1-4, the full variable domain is GAGVSQSPRYKVTKRGQDVTLRCDPISSHATLYWYQQALGQGPEFLTYFNYEAQPDKSGLPSDRFSAERPEGSISTLTIQRTEQRDSAMYRCASSPTGGPNEKLFFGSGTQLSVL.

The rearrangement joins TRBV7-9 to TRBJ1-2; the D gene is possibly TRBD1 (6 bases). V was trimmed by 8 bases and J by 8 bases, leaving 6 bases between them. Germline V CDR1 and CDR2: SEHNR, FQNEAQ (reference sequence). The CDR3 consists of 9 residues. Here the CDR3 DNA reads TGTGCCAGCGGGGGCGGCTACACCTTC. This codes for CASGGGYTF.

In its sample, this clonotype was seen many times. The CDR3 here is CSATDWDPGQHNEQFF. The CDR3 DNA reads TGCAGCGCAACCGACTGGGACCCCGGACAGCACAATGAGCAGTTCTTC. This chain joins TRBV29-1 and TRBJ2-1, with D possibly being TRBD1 (6 bases). Germline V gene data show CDR1 as SQVTM and CDR2 as ANQGSEA. Trimming took 7 bases from V and 5 from J, leaving 24 bases between them. The CDR3 covers 16 residues.

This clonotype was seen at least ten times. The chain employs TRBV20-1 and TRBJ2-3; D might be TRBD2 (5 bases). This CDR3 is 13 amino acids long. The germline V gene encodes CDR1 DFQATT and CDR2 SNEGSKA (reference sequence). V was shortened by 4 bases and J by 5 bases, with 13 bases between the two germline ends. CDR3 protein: CSANPRGRDTQYF. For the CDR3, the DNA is TGCAGTGCTAACCCCCGAGGGAGAGATACGCAGTATTTT.

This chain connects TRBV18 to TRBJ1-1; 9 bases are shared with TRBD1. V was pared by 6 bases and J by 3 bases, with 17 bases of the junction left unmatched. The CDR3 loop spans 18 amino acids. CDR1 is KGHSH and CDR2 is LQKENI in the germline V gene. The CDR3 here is CASSPKIPGQGAYTEAFF. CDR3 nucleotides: TGTGCCAGCTCCCCCAAAATACCGGGACAGGGAGCCTACACTGAAGCTTTCTTT.

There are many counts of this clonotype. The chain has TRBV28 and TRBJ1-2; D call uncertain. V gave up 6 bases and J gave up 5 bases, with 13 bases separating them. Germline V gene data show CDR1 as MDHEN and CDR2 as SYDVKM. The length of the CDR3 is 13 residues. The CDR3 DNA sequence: TGTGCCAGCAGGAACCTAGCGGCATATGGCTACACCTTC. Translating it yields CASRNLAAYGYTF.

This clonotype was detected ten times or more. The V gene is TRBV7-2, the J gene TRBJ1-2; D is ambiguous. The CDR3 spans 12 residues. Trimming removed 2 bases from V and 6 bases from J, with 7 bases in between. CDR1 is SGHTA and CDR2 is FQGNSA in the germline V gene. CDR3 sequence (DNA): TGTGCCAGCAGCTTACGCGGAAATGGCTACACCTTC. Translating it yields CASSLRGNGYTF.

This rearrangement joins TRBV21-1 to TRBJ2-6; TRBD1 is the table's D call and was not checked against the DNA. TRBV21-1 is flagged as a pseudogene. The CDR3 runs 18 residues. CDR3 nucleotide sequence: TGTGCCAGCAGCTTCCTGAGAGGGGAGAGAGCTGGGGCCAACGTCCTGACTTTC. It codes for CASSFLRGERAGANVLTF.

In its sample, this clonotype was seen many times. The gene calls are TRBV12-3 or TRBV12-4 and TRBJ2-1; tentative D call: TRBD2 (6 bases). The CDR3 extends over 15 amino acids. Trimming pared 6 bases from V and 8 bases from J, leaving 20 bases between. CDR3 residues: CASRLGVVKRDEQFF. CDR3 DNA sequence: TGTGCCAGCAGGCTTGGAGTGGTAAAGCGGGATGAGCAGTTCTTC.

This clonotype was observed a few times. Written as DNA, the CDR3 is TGTGCCAGCAGTTTTCTGACAGGGGTTGGCAATGAGCAGTTCTTC. It translates to CASSFLTGVGNEQFF. V gene TRBV27 combines with J gene TRBJ2-1; 8 bases are shared with TRBD1. Looked up from germline, CDR1 is MNHEY and CDR2 is SMNVEV (reference sequence). V shed 3 bases, J shed 6 bases, and the junction held 7 bases outside the gene matches. The CDR3 spans 15 residues.

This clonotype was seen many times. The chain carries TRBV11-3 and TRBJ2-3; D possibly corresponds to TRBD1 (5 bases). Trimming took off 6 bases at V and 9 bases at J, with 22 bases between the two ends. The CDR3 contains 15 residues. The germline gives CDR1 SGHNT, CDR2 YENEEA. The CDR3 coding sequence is TGTGCCAGCAGTAAGGGGTCTGGAAACCGATTAACGCAGTATTTT. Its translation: CASSKGSGNRLTQYF.

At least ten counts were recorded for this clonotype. CDR3 loop: CASSEAGTGRKKLFF. CDR3 bases: TGCGCCAGCAGCGAGGCCGGGACAGGAAGGAAAAAACTGTTTTTT. This chain joins TRBV5-1 and TRBJ1-4; 8 nucleotides agree with TRBD1. The CDR3 consists of 15 residues. In germline, CDR1 is SGHRS, CDR2 YFSETQ. V lost 4 bases to trimming and J lost 9 bases; unmatched junction nucleotides: 11. The full variable domain, completed using reference TRBV5-1 and TRBJ1-4, is KAGVTQTPRYLIKTRGQQVTLSCSPISGHRSVSWYQQTPGQGLQFLFEYFSETQRNKGNFPGRFSGRQFSNSRSEMNVSTLELGDSALYLCASSEAGTGRKKLFFGSGTQLSVL.

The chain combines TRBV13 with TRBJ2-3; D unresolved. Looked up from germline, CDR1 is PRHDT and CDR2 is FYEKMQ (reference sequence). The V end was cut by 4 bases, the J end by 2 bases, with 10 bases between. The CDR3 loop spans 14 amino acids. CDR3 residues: CASSYTGLTDTQYF. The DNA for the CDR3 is TGTGCCAGCAGCTATACGGGCCTCACAGATACGCAGTATTTT. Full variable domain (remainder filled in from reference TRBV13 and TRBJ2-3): AAGVIQSPRHLIKEKRETATLKCYPIPRHDTVYWYQQGPGQDPQFLISFYEKMQSDKGSIPDRFSAQQFSDYHSELNMSSLELGDSALYFCASSYTGLTDTQYFGPGTRLTVL.

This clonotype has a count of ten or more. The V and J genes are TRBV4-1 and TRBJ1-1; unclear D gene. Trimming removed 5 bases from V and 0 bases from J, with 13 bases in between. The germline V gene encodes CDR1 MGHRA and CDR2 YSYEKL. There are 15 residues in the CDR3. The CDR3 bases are TGCGCCAGCAGCTCCGAGGGAGCCATGAACACTGAAGCTTTCTTT. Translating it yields CASSSEGAMNTEAFF.

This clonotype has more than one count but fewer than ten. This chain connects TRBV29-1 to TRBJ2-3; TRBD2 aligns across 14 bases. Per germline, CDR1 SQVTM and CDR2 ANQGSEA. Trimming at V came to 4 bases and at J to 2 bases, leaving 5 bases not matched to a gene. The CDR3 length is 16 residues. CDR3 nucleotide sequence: TGCAGCGTTGGCGGGACTAGCGGGGGTCTCACAGATACGCAGTATTTT. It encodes CSVGGTSGGLTDTQYF.

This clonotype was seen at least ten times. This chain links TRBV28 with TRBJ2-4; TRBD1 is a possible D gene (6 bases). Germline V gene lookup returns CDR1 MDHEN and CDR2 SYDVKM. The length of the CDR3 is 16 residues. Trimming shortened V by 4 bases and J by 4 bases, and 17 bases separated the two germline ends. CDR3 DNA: TGTGCCAGCAGTTCATATCGTCTACAGGGAAAAAACATTCAGTACTTC. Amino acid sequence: CASSSYRLQGKNIQYF.

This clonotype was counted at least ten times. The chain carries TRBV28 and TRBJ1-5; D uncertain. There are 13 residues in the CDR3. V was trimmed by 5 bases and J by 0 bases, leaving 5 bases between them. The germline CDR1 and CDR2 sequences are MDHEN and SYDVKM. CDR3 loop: CASSIVSNQPQHF. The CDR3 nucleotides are TGTGCCAGCAGTATCGTTAGCAATCAGCCCCAGCATTTT.

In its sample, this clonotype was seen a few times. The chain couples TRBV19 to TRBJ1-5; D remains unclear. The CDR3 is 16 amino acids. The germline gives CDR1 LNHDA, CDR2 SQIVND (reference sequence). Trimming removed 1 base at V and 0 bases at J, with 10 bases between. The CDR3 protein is CASSIVAGYSNQPQHF. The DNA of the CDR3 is TGTGCCAGTAGTATAGTAGCCGGATATAGCAATCAGCCCCAGCATTTT.

CDR3 sequence (DNA): TGTGCCAGCAGCTTGGAGGTGATGCTCTCTGGAAACACCATATATTTT. Its protein product is CASSLEVMLSGNTIYF. This rearrangement joins TRBV5-4 to TRBJ1-3; unclear D gene. V dropped 0 bases and J dropped 0 bases, with 10 bases sitting between them. Looked up from germline, CDR1 is SGHNT and CDR2 is YYREEE (reference sequence). There are 16 residues in the CDR3.

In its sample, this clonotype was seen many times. The CDR3 sequence: CASSDRGQYNEQFF. CDR3 nucleotides: TGTGCCAGCAGCGACAGGGGGCAATACAATGAGCAGTTCTTC. The J gene is TRBJ2-1, the V gene TRBV7-9; 10 positions agree with TRBD1. With 5 bases clipped from V and 4 bases from J, the junction kept 2 bases outside the gene matches. The germline gives CDR1 SEHNR, CDR2 FQNEAQ (reference sequence). This CDR3 spans 14 amino acids.

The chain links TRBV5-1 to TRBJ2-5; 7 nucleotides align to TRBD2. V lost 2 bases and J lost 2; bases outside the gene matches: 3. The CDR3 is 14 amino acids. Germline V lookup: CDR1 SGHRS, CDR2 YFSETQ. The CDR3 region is CASSLGSGQETQYF. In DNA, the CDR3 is TGCGCCAGCAGCTTAGGTAGCGGGCAAGAGACCCAGTACTTC.

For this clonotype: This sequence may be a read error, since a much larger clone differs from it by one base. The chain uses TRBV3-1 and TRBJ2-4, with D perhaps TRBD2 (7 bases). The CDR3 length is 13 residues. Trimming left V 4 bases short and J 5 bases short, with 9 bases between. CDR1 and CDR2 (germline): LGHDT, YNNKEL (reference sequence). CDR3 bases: TGTGCCAGCAGCCGGGGGGGCGAAAACATTCAGTACTTC. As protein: CASSRGGENIQYF.

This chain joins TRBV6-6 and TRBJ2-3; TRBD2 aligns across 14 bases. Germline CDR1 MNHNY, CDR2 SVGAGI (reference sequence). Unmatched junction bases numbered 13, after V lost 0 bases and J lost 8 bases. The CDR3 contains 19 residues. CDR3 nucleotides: TGTGCCAGCAGTTACTCCTCAACCGGGACTAGCGGGGGCTTCGTTACGCAGTATTTT. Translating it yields CASSYSSTGTSGGFVTQYF.